This TCR beta chain was observed in a study of shared clonotypes between healthy human individuals. This CDR3 comprises 19 residues. Trimming took 4 bases from V and 0 from J, leaving 22 bases between them. Germline V lookup: CDR1 SGHVS, CDR2 FNYEAQ. Data came from immunoSEQ multiplex PCR; TCRdb stores just in-frame clones and leaves some out. The sample lists under 600,000 clones; around three quarters were seen once. There were only Caucasian adults among the donors, and all lived in Nashville, Tennessee. Genomic DNA came from about 92 million PBMCs in unsorted samples. The TCR originated in a woman in her 40s in good health. Some clones in this sample may be carry-over from other donors' samples. The rearrangement joins TRBV7-6 to TRBJ2-1; TRBD2 might be the D (5 bases). Input material: PBMCs. This chain's CDR3 is CASSSAPGLSVSSYNEQFF. In DNA, the CDR3 is TGTGCCAGCAGCTCCGCCCCCGGACTCAGCGTCAGCTCCTACAATGAGCAGTTCTTC.